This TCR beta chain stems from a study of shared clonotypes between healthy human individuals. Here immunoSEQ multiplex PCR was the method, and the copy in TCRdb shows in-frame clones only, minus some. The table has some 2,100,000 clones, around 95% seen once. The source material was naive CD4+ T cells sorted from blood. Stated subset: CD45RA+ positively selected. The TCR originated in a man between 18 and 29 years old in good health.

The CDR3 DNA follows: TGTGCCAGCAGTTCGACTAGCGGGAGAGATACGCAGTATTTT. It is translated as CASSSTSGRDTQYF. J is TRBJ2-3 and V is TRBV7-2; TRBD2 aligns across 12 bases. V lost 6 bases and J lost 5; bases outside the gene matches: 3. The CDR3 is made up of 14 amino acids. Germline V lookup: CDR1 SGHTA, CDR2 FQGNSA.